These 8 T cell receptor beta chains share one sample of origin, sequenced in a study of cytomegalovirus exposure and HLA in healthy donors (dated by TCRdb to about 2017). Libraries were prepared through the immunoSEQ multiplex PCR assay. TCRdb obtained this table from immuneACCESS and retained in-frame rearrangements with V and J assigned. These tables miss some clones; where compared with another copy, unresolved V genes account for less than half of the shortfall, and the remainder is unexplained. This sample comprises around 250,000 clones, around 91% of them detected only once. The top ten clonotypes cover 0.37% of the sample. Sequencing used PBMCs. These receptor sequences come from a woman younger than 35 in good health and CMV-seronegative.

This clone occurred once. This sequence joins TRBV11-2 and TRBJ2-7; D is possibly TRBD1 (6 bases). Germline CDR1 and CDR2: SGHAT and FQNNGV. This CDR3 region has 15 residues. V lost 3 bases and J 0 bases, leaving 12 bases between the germline ends. CDR3 region: CASSFTTGPSYEQYF. CDR3 DNA: TGTGCCAGCAGCTTCACGACAGGCCCCTCCTACGAGCAGTACTTC.

The chain links TRBV5-1 to TRBJ2-3; tentatively, D is TRBD1 (5 bases). The CDR3 contains 19 residues. Germline-derived CDR1 and CDR2 are SGHRS and YFSETQ. Between the trimmed V and J ends, which lost 0 bases and 1 base, there was a span of 21 bases. DNA of the CDR3: TGCGCCAGCAGCTTGGAAACCAGGGTTGATATTAGGCGCACAGATACGCAGTATTTT. This encodes CASSLETRVDIRRTDTQYF.

This sequence joins TRBV10-3 and TRBJ2-2, with a tentative D call TRBD2 (6 bases). CDR3 length: 15 residues. Germline V CDR1 and CDR2: ENHRY, SYGVKD. Deletions cut 6 bases from V and 3 bases from J, with 14 bases between. CDR3 amino acids: CAIRGGEEDTGELFF. CDR3 DNA: TGTGCCATCAGGGGCGGGGAGGAAGACACCGGGGAGCTGTTTTTT.

V is TRBV27 and J is TRBJ1-1; the match to TRBD1 covers 8 bases. Trimming cost V 5 bases and J 0 bases; bases outside gene matches: 11. In germline, CDR1 is MNHEY, CDR2 SMNVEV (reference sequence). There are 17 residues in the CDR3. CDR3 in amino acids: CASSLRPGQAVNTEAFF. CDR3 in DNA: TGTGCCAGCAGTCTCCGACCGGGACAGGCGGTGAACACTGAAGCTTTCTTT.

The chain is built from TRBV19 and TRBJ1-2; D is possibly TRBD1 (6 bases). The germline CDR1 and CDR2 sequences are LNHDA and SQIVND (reference sequence). The CDR3 length is 13 residues. The V gene lost 5 bases and the J gene lost 7 bases, with 14 bases spanning the gap. DNA of the CDR3: TGTGCCAGTAGTTACCGGGACATGCGTGGCTACACCTTC. Its protein product is CASSYRDMRGYTF.

CDR3 in DNA: TGCAGCGTTGCCGGACAGGGGGGTGAGAATGAGCAGTTCTTC. This sequence encodes CSVAGQGGENEQFF. V is TRBV29-1 and J is TRBJ2-1; 10 bases are a match to TRBD1. This CDR3 is built from 14 residues. V dropped 4 bases and J dropped 7; count of bases not matched to a gene: 7. Germline loops: CDR1 SQVTM, CDR2 ANQGSEA.

The genes are TRBV5-1 and TRBJ2-5, with TRBD1 matching over 8 bases. The CDR3 runs 15 residues. The V gene end was trimmed by 6 bases and the J gene end by 5 bases; junction bases not matched to a gene: 12. CDR1 SGHRS and CDR2 YFSETQ come from the germline V gene. Here the CDR3 reads CASTTQTGVGETQYF. The CDR3 DNA reads as TGCGCCAGCACCACCCAGACAGGGGTAGGGGAGACCCAGTACTTC.

This chain links TRBV29-1 with TRBJ2-1; 11 bases are a match to TRBD2. V lost 8 bases to trimming and J lost 7 bases; unmatched junction nucleotides: 7. Germline CDR1 SQVTM, CDR2 ANQGSEA. CDR3 size: 13 residues. Here the CDR3 DNA reads TGCAGCCTGACGGCTAGCGGGGGGAATGAGCAGTTCTTC. Its translation is CSLTASGGNEQFF.